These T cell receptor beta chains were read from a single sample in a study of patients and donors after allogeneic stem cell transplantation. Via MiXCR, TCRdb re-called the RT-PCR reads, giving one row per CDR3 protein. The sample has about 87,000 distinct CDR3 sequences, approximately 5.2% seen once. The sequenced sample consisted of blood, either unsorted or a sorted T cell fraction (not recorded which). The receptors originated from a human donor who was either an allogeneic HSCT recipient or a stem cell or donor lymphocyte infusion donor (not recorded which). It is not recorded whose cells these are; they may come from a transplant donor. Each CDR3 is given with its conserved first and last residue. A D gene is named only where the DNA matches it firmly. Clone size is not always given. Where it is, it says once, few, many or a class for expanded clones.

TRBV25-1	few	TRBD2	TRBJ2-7	TGTGCCAGCAGTGAAACTAGCGGGAAATACGAGCAGTACTTC	CASSETSGKYEQYF
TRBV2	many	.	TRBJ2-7	TGTGCCAGCAGTCAACAGGTAAAAGCCTACGAGCAGTACTTC	CASSQQVKAYEQYF
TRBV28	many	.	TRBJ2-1	TGTGCCAGCAGTTTCGACCGGTACAATGAGCAGTTCTTC	CASSFDRYNEQFF
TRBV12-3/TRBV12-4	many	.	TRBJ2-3	TGTGCCAGCAGTTTTAAGGATCCCACAGATACGCAGTATTTT	CASSFKDPTDTQYF
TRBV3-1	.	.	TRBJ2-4	TGTGCCAGCAGCCACACAGACCTAGGGGGGCTGGTGTACTTC	CASSHTDLGGLVYF
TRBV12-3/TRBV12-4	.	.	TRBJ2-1	TGTGCCAGCACCCACAGCTACAATGAGCAGTTCTTC	CASTHSYNEQFF
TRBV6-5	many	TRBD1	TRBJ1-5	TGTGCCAGCAGTTATTCGGGACAGGGGAGTCAGCCCCAGCATTTT	CASSYSGQGSQPQHF
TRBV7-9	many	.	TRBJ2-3	TGTGCCAGCAGGACCCCGAGGGGGACACGGGCAGATACGCAGTATTTT	CASRTPRGTRADTQYF
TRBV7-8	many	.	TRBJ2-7	TGTGCCAGCAGCTGGTCACTCAGTGTGGAGACTTCGGACGAGCAGTACTTC	CASSWSLSVETSDEQYF
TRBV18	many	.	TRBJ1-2	TGTGCCAGCTCACCACTTGGAGACTATGGCTACACCTTC	CASSPLGDYGYTF
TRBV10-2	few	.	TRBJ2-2	TGCGCCAGCCTCCGGGTTTTTGGCACCGGGGAGCTGTTTTTT	CASLRVFGTGELFF
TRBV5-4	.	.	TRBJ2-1	TGTGCCAGCAGCCCCCAGGGGGGGCACTCCTACAATGAGCAGTTCTTC	CASSPQGGHSYNEQFF
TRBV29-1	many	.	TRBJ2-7	TGCAGCGTTCTCATGAGCTCCTACGAGCAGTACTTC	CSVLMSSYEQYF
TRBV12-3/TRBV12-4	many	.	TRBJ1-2	TGTGCCAGCAGTTTACTAGGGTATTACTATGGCTACACCTTC	CASSLLGYYYGYTF
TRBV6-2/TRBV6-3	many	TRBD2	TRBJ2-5	TGTGCCAGCAGTTACCTTCTATCGAGCGGGGTCGAAGAGACCCAGTACTTC	CASSYLLSSGVEETQYF
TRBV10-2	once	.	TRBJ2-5	TGCGCCAGCTGGGGAGGCCCCGGGGGGACCCAGTACTTC	CASWGGPGGTQYF
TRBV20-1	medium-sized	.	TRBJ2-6	TGCAGTGCTAGAGTCTCGTCGCACTCTGGGGCCAACGTCCTGACTTTC	CSARVSSHSGANVLTF
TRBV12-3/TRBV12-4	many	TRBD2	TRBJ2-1	TGTGCCACCTCCCAGGGGGGCGGGGGGGCCGGGCAGTTCTTC	CATSQGGGGAGQFF